This T cell receptor (beta chain) was sequenced during a study of blood T cell repertoires in COVID-19. Study-wide background: Nucleic acid was either cDNA or gDNA, and it came from T cells, B-cell-depleted T cells, or PBMCs.

In the authors' workflow: From reference gene primer amplification, estimates of nucleated cell counts were derived. Sequencing used immunoSEQ multiplex PCR; TCRdb keeps in-frame clones, though not all of them. V and J calls and clone size come straight from that table; D and trimming were deduced from the DNA. The sample has 150,000 to 200,000 clones; 70% to 90% are singletons. This CDR3 has 15 residues. V dropped 7 bases and J dropped 4; count of bases not matched to a gene: 11. From germline, CDR1 is MDHEN and CDR2 SYDVKM. V is TRBV28 and J is TRBJ2-7, with TRBD2 matching 9 bases. The TCR was taken from a human donor in a cohort sampled during active COVID-19. Sequencing used peripheral blood. The CDR3: CASNLGHSGSYEQYF. CDR3 nucleotide sequence: TGTGCCAGCAATCTGGGGCATAGCGGGAGTTACGAGCAGTACTTC.